This TCR beta chain appears in the sequencing data of a study of vaccination and CD4 T cells after COVID-19 (dated by TCRdb to 2022 to 2024). Looking at the study overall: Convalescent patients had a positive SARS-CoV-2 result on nasal swab PCR, and of these patients, several had mild disease and one had severe disease. In around nine COVID-19 convalescent patients and a handful of infection-naive healthy vaccine recipients, the spike-specific CD4+ TCR repertoire before mRNA vaccination was compared with the repertoire after mRNA vaccination. Post-COVID blood samples from convalescent patients were collected a median of approximately 100 days after diagnosis, with a range of roughly 30 to 161 days. Control cultures used a CEFX viral epitope pool as positive control, an HIV-1 Nef peptide pool as negative control, or no peptide. Overlapping spike peptide pools from SARS-CoV-2 and from the common cold coronaviruses HCoV-NL63, HCoV-OC43 and HCoV-229E were used as culture stimuli. The time from the second vaccine dose to post-vaccine blood sampling had a median of approximately 72 days and ranged from roughly 13 to 241 days. The convalescent cohort included six males and four females, with two Hispanic individuals, seven Caucasians, two Asians and one multiracial person. Two doses of either the Pfizer-BioNTech BNT162b2 vaccine (n=8) or the Moderna mRNA-1273 vaccine (n=2) were administered to participants.

The sample's treatment or condition, from its label and the paper: roughly 11-day PBMC culture with coronavirus spike peptide pools or control peptides (ViraFEST assay). The ViraFEST assay, used in the study, expanded antigen-specific T cells with peptide pools and then identified the expanded clonotypes through TCR sequencing. The convalescent patients' positive SARS-CoV-2 PCR tests fell between March and December 2020, which was before the Alpha, Beta and Delta variants emerged in the United States. Over 1.5 million PBMCs per well were cultured in IMDM with roughly 5% human AB serum and roughly 9.3 IU/ml IL-2, plus 10 ug/ml peptide pools. On days 3 and 7, half of the culture medium was replaced with fresh IL-2-containing medium. Once the cells had been in culture for 9 to 10 days, the EasySep CD4+ T cell isolation kit was used to isolate CD4+ T cells by negative selection. Ficoll-Paque Plus gradient centrifugation was used to isolate PBMCs from whole blood, and the isolated PBMCs were then either used fresh or cryopreserved at -140C. Each culture condition was generally run in triplicate wells.

Details on this clonotype: The antigen it recognizes is unknown. Base qualities are not at hand, and no much larger clone is one base apart.

The paper as a whole reports these results and caveats: Relatively few convalescent patients were included in the study, and early timepoints after natural infection were not analyzed. In convalescent patients, a median roughly 83% of post-vaccine SARS-CoV-2-reactive clones were detected only after vaccination, and vaccine-specific priming was suggested by this finding. The median number of SARS-CoV-2-reactive clonotypes rose from under 25 after infection to 38 after vaccination, but the change was not significant. Of the vaccine-specific clones in convalescent patients, 304 of 307, or nearly all, reacted only to SARS-CoV-2 spike and did not cross-react with common cold coronaviruses.

Libraries were built with PCR. At the Johns Hopkins FTIC core, DNA from the cultured CD4+ T cells underwent TCR sequencing with the Oncomine TCR Beta short-read assay. The QIAamp micro DNA kit was used to extract genomic DNA from the cultured CD4+ T cells. Oncomine TCR Beta libraries made from cultured CD4+ T cells were pooled using unique dual indexes and sequenced on an Illumina iSeq 100. In the original analysis: Non-productive sequences were filtered out, and CDR3s that did not start with C, did not end with F or W, or were shorter than 7 amino acids were discarded. Antigen-specific clonotypes were identified with the MANAFEST web application by comparing peptide-stimulated wells with reference and other culture wells. Positive clones required FDR below 0.05, an odds ratio above 5, and productive frequency above 0.1% in at least two of three replicate wells. Clonotypes that were significantly expanded in both SARS-CoV-2 spike wells and at least one common cold coronavirus spike condition were defined as cross-reactive. Using R version 3.6.1, CDR3 homology was evaluated through Levenshtein distances (stringdist) along with unrooted phylogenetic trees (ape). The public reads were run again by TCRdb, first through fastp at Q25 and then through MiXCR, and only productive beta chains were kept. Each CDR3 protein gets just one entry, which takes the most common genes and DNA from the rows behind it. These V and J calls rely on TCRdb rather than the paper's analysis. The sample has about 12,000 distinct CDR3 sequences on record, 75% of them singletons. About a tenth of the sample is in the top ten clones.

CDR1 and CDR2, per the germline V gene (reference sequence), are DFQATT and SNEGSKA. From the cysteine through the phenylalanine, the CDR3 covers 16 amino acids. Kept here is only the CDR3 DNA, which spans 48 bases and is read in frame from base 1. From V the trimming removes 3 bases and from J it removes 3 bases, while the gene matches leave 7 bases of the junction unaccounted for. In this chain, TRBV20-1 is recombined with TRBJ1-5, and 11 junction bases match TRBD1. The receptor's source is a human donor who had recovered from COVID-19. Sequences were obtained from CD4+ T cells from blood, cultured in vitro. The DNA is as follows: TGCAGTGCTAGCGTTGGGACAGGGGGACCCAATCAGCCCCAGCATTTT. It specifies CSASVGTGGPNQPQHF.